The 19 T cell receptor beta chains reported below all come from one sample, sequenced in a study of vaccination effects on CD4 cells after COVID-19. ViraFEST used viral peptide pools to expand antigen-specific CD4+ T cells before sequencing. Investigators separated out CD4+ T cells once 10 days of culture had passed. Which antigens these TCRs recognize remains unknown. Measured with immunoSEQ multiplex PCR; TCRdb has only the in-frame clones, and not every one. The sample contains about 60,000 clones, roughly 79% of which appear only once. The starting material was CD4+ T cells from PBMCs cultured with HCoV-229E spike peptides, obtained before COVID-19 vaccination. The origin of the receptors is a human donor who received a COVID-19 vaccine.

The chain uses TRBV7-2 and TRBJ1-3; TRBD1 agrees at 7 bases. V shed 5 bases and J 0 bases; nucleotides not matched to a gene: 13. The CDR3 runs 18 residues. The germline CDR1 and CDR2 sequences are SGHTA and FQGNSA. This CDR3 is CASSIWGWTGLSGNTIYF. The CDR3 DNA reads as TGTGCCAGCAGCATCTGGGGCTGGACAGGCCTCTCTGGAAACACCATATATTTT.

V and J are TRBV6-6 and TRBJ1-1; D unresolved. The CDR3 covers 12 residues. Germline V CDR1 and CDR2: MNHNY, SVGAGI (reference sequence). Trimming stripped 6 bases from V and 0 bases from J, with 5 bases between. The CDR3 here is CASRGMNTEAFF. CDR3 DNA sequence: TGTGCCAGCAGGGGAATGAACACTGAAGCTTTCTTT.

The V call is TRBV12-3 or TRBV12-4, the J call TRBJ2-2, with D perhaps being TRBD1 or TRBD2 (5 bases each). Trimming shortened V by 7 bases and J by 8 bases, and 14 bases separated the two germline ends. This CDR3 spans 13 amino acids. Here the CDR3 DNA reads TGTGCCAGCACCCATCAGGGACGAGGGGAGCTGTTTTTT. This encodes CASTHQGRGELFF.

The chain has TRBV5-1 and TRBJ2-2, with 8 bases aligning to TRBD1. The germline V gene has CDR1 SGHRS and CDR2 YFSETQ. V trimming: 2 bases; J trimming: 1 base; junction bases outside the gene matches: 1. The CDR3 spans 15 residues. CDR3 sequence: CASSFGQGNTGELFF. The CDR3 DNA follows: TGCGCCAGCAGCTTTGGACAGGGGAACACCGGGGAGCTGTTTTTT.

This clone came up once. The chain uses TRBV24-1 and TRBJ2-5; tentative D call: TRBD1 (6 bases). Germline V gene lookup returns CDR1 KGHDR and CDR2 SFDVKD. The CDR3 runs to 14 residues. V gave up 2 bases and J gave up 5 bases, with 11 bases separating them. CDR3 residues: CATSDSTGLETQYF. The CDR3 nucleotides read TGTGCCACCAGTGATTCAACAGGGCTCGAGACCCAGTACTTC.

CDR3 loop: CASSSSKRGGTDTQYF. The CDR3, as DNA: TGTGCCAGCAGCTCGTCGAAGCGGGGGGGCACAGATACGCAGTATTTT. V and J are TRBV7-9 and TRBJ2-3; 9 bases fit TRBD2. The V gene's germline CDR1 is SEHNR and CDR2 FQNEAQ (reference sequence). The junction had 6 bases not matched to a gene; V was cut back by 4 bases and J by 1 base. The CDR3 covers 16 residues.

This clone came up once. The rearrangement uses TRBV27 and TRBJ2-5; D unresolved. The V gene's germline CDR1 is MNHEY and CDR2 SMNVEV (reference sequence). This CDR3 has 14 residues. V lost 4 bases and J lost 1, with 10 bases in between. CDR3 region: CASSSRQPQETQYF. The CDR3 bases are TGTGCCAGCAGTTCGAGGCAGCCCCAAGAGACCCAGTACTTC.

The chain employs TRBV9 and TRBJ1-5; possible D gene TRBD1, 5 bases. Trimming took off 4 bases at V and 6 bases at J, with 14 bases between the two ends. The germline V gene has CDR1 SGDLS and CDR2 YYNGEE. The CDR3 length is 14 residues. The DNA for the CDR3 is TGTGCCAGCAGCCCTTGGGGCTATGGTCAGCCCCAGCATTTT. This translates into CASSPWGYGQPQHF.

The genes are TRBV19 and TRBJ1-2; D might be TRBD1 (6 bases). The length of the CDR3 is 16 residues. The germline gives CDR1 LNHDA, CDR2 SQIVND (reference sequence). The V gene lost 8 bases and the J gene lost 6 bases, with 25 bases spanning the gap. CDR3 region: CASDTGTTALVNGYTF. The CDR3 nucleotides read TGTGCCAGTGACACCGGGACAACTGCCTTAGTCAATGGCTACACCTTC. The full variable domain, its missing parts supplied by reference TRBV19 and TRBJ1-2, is DGGITQSPKYLFRKEGQNVTLSCEQNLNHDAMYWYRQDPGQGLRLIYYSQIVNDFQKGDIAEGYSVSREKKESFPLTVTSAQKNPTAFYLCASDTGTTALVNGYTFGSGTRLTVV.

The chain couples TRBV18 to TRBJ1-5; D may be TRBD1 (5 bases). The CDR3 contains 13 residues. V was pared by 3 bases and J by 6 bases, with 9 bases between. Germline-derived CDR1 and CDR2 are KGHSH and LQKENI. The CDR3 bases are TGTGCCAGCTCACCGGGGGAGAGTCAGCCCCAGCATTTT. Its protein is CASSPGESQPQHF. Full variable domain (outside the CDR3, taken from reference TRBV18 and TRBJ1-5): NAGVMQNPRHLVRRRGQEARLRCSPMKGHSHVYWYRQLPEEGLKFMVYLQKENIIDESGMPKERFSAEFPKEGPSILRIQQVVRGDSAAYFCASSPGESQPQHFGDGTRLSIL.

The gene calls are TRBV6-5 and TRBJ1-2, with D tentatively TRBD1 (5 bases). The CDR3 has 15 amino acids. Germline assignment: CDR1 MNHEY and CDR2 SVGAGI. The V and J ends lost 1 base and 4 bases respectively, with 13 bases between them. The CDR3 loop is CASSYLGSQAYGYTF. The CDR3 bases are TGTGCCAGCAGTTACTTGGGGTCACAGGCCTATGGCTACACCTTC.

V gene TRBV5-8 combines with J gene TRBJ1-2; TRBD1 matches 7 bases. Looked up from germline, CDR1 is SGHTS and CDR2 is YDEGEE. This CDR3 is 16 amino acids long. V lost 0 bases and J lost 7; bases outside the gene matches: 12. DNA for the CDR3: TGTGCCAGCAGCTTGGGGCGGGGACAGCGGCTCTTTGGCTACACCTTC. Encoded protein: CASSLGRGQRLFGYTF.

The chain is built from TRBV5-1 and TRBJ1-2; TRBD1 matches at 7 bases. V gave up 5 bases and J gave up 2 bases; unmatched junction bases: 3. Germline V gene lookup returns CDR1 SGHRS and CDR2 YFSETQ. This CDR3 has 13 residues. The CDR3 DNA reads TGCGCCAGCAGGGCAGGGGGGAACTATGGCTACACCTTC. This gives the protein CASRAGGNYGYTF.

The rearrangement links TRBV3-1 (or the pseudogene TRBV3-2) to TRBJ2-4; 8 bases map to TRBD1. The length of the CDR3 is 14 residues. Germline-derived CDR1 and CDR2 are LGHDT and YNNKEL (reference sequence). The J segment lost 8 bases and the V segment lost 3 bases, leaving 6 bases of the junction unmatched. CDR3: CASSHRQGRDIQYF. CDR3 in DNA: TGTGCCAGCAGCCACCGACAGGGGCGAGACATTCAGTACTTC.

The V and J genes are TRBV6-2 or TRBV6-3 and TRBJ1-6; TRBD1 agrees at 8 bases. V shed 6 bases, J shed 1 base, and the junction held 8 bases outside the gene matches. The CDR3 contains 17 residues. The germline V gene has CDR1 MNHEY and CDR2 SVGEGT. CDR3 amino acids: CASSTGRTGSYNSPLHF. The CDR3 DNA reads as TGTGCCAGCAGCACCGGAAGGACAGGGTCCTATAATTCACCCCTCCACTTT.

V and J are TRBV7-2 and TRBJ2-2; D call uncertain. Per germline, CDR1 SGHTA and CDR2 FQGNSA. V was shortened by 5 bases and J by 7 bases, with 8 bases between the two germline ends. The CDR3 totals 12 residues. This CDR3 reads CASSTFDGELFF. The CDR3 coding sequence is TGTGCCAGCAGCACTTTCGACGGGGAGCTGTTTTTT.

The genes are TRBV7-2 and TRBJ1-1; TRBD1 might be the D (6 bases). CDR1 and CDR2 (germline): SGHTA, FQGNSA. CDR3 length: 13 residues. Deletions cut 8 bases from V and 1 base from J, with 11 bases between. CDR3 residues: CASGRGQNTEAFF. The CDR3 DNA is TGTGCCAGCGGGCGGGGGCAGAACACTGAAGCTTTCTTT.

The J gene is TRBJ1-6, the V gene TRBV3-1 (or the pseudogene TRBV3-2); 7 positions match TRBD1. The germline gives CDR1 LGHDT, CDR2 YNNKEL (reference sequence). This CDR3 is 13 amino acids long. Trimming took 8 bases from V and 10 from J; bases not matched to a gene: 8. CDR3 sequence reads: CASSGGRRSPLHF. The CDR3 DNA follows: TGTGCCAGCTCAGGGGGGCGGCGATCACCCCTCCACTTT.

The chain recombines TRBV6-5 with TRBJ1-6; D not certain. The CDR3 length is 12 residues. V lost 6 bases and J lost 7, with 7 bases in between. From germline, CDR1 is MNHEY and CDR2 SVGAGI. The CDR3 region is CASRDPNSPLHF. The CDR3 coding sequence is TGTGCCAGCAGAGACCCGAATTCACCCCTCCACTTT.